This is a list of T cell receptor beta chains from one sample in a study of T cells in Graves' hyperthyroidism and ophthalmopathy. TCRdb fed the multiplex PCR reads into MiXCR, producing one record per CDR3 protein. The data show roughly 400,000 distinct CDR3 sequences, about 14% seen once. The sample was blood. The receptors shown here come from a man between 45 and 60 years old with Graves' ophthalmopathy. Each CDR3 is given with its conserved first and last residue. A D gene is named only where the DNA matches it firmly. Not every row has a clone size; where given, it reads once, few, many or a size class.

CAWGGVEAFF	TGTGCCTGGGGGGGGGTTGAAGCTTTCTTT	many	TRBV30	.	TRBJ1-1	10
CSALILGLAGGHNTDTQYF	TGCAGCGCCCTGATTTTGGGACTAGCGGGAGGACACAACACAGATACGCAGTATTTT	many	TRBV29-1	TRBD2	TRBJ2-3	19
CASRGTDRNQNIQYF	TGTGCCAGCAGGGGAACCGACAGAAACCAAAACATTCAGTACTTC	few	TRBV6-1	.	TRBJ2-4	15
CSDSPTTRDTQYF	TGCAGCGATTCCCCAACGACGAGAGATACGCAGTATTTT	many	TRBV20-1	.	TRBJ2-3	13
CASSLQGVRETQYF	TGTGCCAGCAGCCTACAGGGGGTCCGGGAGACCCAGTACTTC	few	TRBV7-9	TRBD1	TRBJ2-5	14
CASSLGGTSGSINEQFF	TGCGCCAGCAGCTTGGGGGGGACTAGCGGGAGTATAAATGAGCAGTTCTTC	few	TRBV5-1	TRBD2	TRBJ2-1	17
CASSLPPGLAGISGANVLTF	TGTGCCAGCAGCTTGCCCCCCGGACTAGCGGGCATCTCTGGGGCCAACGTCCTGACTTTC	.	TRBV7-2	TRBD2	TRBJ2-6	20
CASSHPRAKSTYEQYF	TGTGCCAGCAGCCACCCTCGGGCTAAATCGACCTACGAGCAGTACTTC	many	TRBV5-6	.	TRBJ2-7	16
CASSLTYLAEQFF	TGCGCCAGCAGCTTGACTTACCTAGCGGAGCAGTTCTTC	few	TRBV5-1	.	TRBJ2-1	13
CSARMPNQPQHF	TGCAGCGCGCGGATGCCGAATCAGCCCCAGCATTTT	many	TRBV29-1	.	TRBJ1-5	12
CSAPTSGAWETQYF	TGCAGTGCCCCGACTAGCGGGGCCTGGGAGACCCAGTACTTC	.	TRBV20-1	TRBD2	TRBJ2-5	14
CASSYSVGRRSYEQYF	TGTGCCAGCAGTTACTCTGTCGGGAGACGTTCGTACGAGCAGTACTTC	.	TRBV6-6	.	TRBJ2-7	16
CASSQRGNQPQHF	TGTGCCAGCAGTCAAAGGGGGAATCAGCCCCAGCATTTT	few	TRBV12-3/TRBV12-4	.	TRBJ1-5	13
CASSLNAGFHQETQYF	TGTGCCAGCAGCTTAAACGCGGGTTTTCACCAAGAGACCCAGTACTTC	few	TRBV7-9	.	TRBJ2-5	16
CASSSTGREVVDEQFF	TGTGCCAGCAGCTCCACCGGGCGGGAGGTCGTGGATGAGCAGTTCTTC	many	TRBV28	TRBD2	TRBJ2-1	16
CASSRRTSLENQPQHF	TGTGCCAGCAGTCGGCGGACGAGCCTGGAAAATCAGCCCCAGCATTTT	.	TRBV6-9	.	TRBJ1-5	16
CASRESPSYTDTQYF	TGCGCCAGCCGAGAGTCCCCAAGTTACACAGATACGCAGTATTTT	.	TRBV10-1	.	TRBJ2-3	15
CSASTGTGFVEQYF	TGCAGTGCTTCAACCGGGACAGGGTTCGTCGAGCAGTACTTC	many	TRBV20-1	TRBD1	TRBJ2-7	14
CASSTTSSYNEQFF	TGTGCCAGTAGTACAACAAGCTCCTACAATGAGCAGTTCTTC	.	TRBV19	.	TRBJ2-1	14
CASSLVAGVGETQYF	TGTGCCAGCAGCTTAGTAGCGGGAGTCGGAGAGACCCAGTACTTC	many	TRBV7-9	TRBD2	TRBJ2-5	15
CASPTGGSKYNEQFF	TGTGCCAGCCCCACGGGAGGATCCAAATACAATGAGCAGTTCTTC	many	TRBV2	TRBD2	TRBJ2-1	15
CASSLRGRVQETQYF	TGTGCCAGCAGCTTACGGGGGCGGGTCCAAGAGACCCAGTACTTC	many	TRBV11-2	.	TRBJ2-5	15
CASSLGPPEAGELFF	TGTGCCAGCAGTTTGGGACCCCCCGAGGCCGGGGAGCTGTTTTTT	many	TRBV6-1	.	TRBJ2-2	15
CASSEAGPNQPQHF	TGTGCCAGCAGTGAAGCCGGACCCAATCAGCCCCAGCATTTT	many	TRBV2	.	TRBJ1-5	14
CSVEDLRQGSNEKLFF	TGCAGCGTTGAAGATCTAAGACAGGGCTCTAATGAAAAACTGTTTTTT	few	TRBV29-1	TRBD1	TRBJ1-4	16
CASSMIAPPTQYF	TGTGCCAGTAGTATGATCGCCCCCCCTACGCAGTATTTT	few	TRBV19	.	TRBJ2-3	13
CASSYTGDEQFF	TGTGCCAGCAGTTATACAGGGGATGAGCAGTTCTTC	many	TRBV7-2	TRBD1	TRBJ2-1	12
CASKRQGRNEQFF	TGTGCCAGTAAACGGCAGGGGCGGAATGAGCAGTTCTTC	.	TRBV6-1	.	TRBJ2-1	13
CAISEKRLSRWADTQYF	TGTGCCATCAGTGAGAAGAGGCTGTCCCGGTGGGCAGATACGCAGTATTTT	few	TRBV10-3	.	TRBJ2-3	17
CASSDKLVFEQYF	TGTGCCAGCAGCGATAAACTAGTTTTCGAGCAGTACTTC	many	TRBV2	.	TRBJ2-7	13
CASGLWDTQYF	TGTGCCAGCGGACTCTGGGATACGCAGTATTTT	many	TRBV3-1	.	TRBJ2-3	11
CYEGAANTGELFF	TGCTACGAGGGGGCAGCGAACACCGGGGAGCTGTTTTTT	.	TRBV29-1	TRBD1	TRBJ2-2	13
CASSGVAGSQETQYF	TGTGCCAGTAGTGGAGTAGCGGGATCCCAAGAGACCCAGTACTTC	.	TRBV19	TRBD2	TRBJ2-5	15
CAWKSARQGRETQYF	TGTGCCTGGAAGAGCGCACGACAGGGGAGGGAGACCCAGTACTTC	many	TRBV30	TRBD1	TRBJ2-5	15
CASIEGGTPTDTQYF	TGTGCCAGCATAGAAGGGGGAACCCCCACAGATACGCAGTATTTT	many	TRBV2	.	TRBJ2-3	15